Each of the 31 T cell receptor beta chains below was sequenced from the same sample in a study of blood T cell repertoires in COVID-19. Assay used: immunoSEQ multiplex PCR; TCRdb lists only in-frame clones, some missing. The sample consists of under 250,000 clones, around 88% of them appearing once. The sample comprised peripheral blood. All receptors derive from a woman under 40 with COVID-19, enrolled during active disease.

This chain joins TRBV14 and TRBJ1-2, with TRBD1 identical over 7 bases. CDR3 length equals 18 residues. Germline lookup yields CDR1 SGHDN and CDR2 FVKESK. V was clipped by 4 bases and J by 5 bases; unmatched bases: 19. CDR3 protein: CASSRGGDSKNTGYGYTF. The CDR3 bases are TGTGCCAGCAGCCGCGGGGGGGACAGCAAAAATACTGGTTATGGCTACACCTTC.

DNA for the CDR3: TGTGCCAGCAGCCCCAACCAGGTAGCGGGAGCTCCGGGGGCCTACGAGCAGTACGTC. This encodes CASSPNQVAGAPGAYEQYV. The chain links TRBV11-3 to TRBJ2-7; 9 nucleotides line up with TRBD2. CDR1 SGHNT and CDR2 YENEEA come from the germline V gene. The CDR3 loop spans 19 amino acids. V lost 5 bases to trimming and J lost 2 bases; unmatched junction nucleotides: 19.

The rearrangement links TRBV19 to TRBJ1-1; 7 bases are a match to TRBD1. With 8 bases clipped from V and 2 bases from J, the junction kept 5 bases outside the gene matches. This CDR3 has 13 residues. Germline-derived CDR1 and CDR2 are LNHDA and SQIVND (reference sequence). CDR3 sequence reads: CASGDRSNTEAFF. CDR3 DNA sequence: TGTGCCAGTGGGGACAGATCAAACACTGAAGCTTTCTTT.

Regarding this clone: In the same sample, other DNA sequences code for this CDR3. The chain has TRBV19 and TRBJ1-5, with D perhaps TRBD1 (6 bases). The CDR3 is made up of 14 amino acids. The V end lost 2 bases, the J end lost 6 bases, and 11 bases lay between the germline ends. Germline V gene data show CDR1 as LNHDA and CDR2 as SQIVND (reference sequence). In nucleotides, the CDR3 is TGTGCCAGTAGTATACAGGGGACGGGTCAGCCCCAGCATTTT. Amino acid sequence: CASSIQGTGQPQHF.

The chain carries TRBV5-1 and TRBJ1-4; weak D call: TRBD1 (5 bases). V lost 4 bases and J 1 base, leaving 14 bases between the germline ends. Germline lookup yields CDR1 SGHRS and CDR2 YFSETQ. CDR3 length equals 16 residues. CDR3 DNA sequence: TGCGCCAGCAGCCCACAGGCTGGGGAAACTAATGAAAAACTGTTTTTT. This gives the protein CASSPQAGETNEKLFF. The entire variable domain, with the rest obtained from reference TRBV5-1 and TRBJ1-4, is as follows: KAGVTQTPRYLIKTRGQQVTLSCSPISGHRSVSWYQQTPGQGLQFLFEYFSETQRNKGNFPGRFSGRQFSNSRSEMNVSTLELGDSALYLCASSPQAGETNEKLFFGSGTQLSVL.

V is TRBV28 and J is TRBJ1-1; 8 bases are a match to TRBD1. CDR1 is MDHEN, CDR2 SYDVKM, per germline. The V and J ends lost 6 bases and 10 bases, in that order; junction bases with no gene match: 10. This CDR3 spans 13 amino acids. The CDR3 loop reads CASSADRGIGAFF. CDR3 DNA sequence: TGTGCCAGCAGCGCCGACAGGGGAATAGGAGCTTTCTTT. The complete variable domain, with remaining parts taken from reference TRBV28 and TRBJ1-1, reads DVKVTQSSRYLVKRTGEKVFLECVQDMDHENMFWYRQDPGLGLRLIYFSYDVKMKEKGDIPEGYSVSREKKERFSLILESASTNQTSMYLCASSADRGIGAFFGQGTRLTVV.

The chain carries TRBV21-1 and TRBJ1-4; the table calls TRBD1, which could not be checked here. TRBV21-1 counts as a pseudogene. This CDR3 has 17 residues. CDR3 loop: CASSKDRDPRGSEKLFF. The CDR3 coding sequence is TGTGCCAGCAGCAAAGACCGGGACCCAAGGGGGAGTGAAAAACTGTTTTTT.

The chain is built from TRBV4-1 and TRBJ1-3; 10 bases map to TRBD1. The CDR3 has 17 amino acids. The junction had 9 bases not matched to a gene; V was cut back by 7 bases and J by 0 bases. Germline CDR1 MGHRA, CDR2 YSYEKL. CDR3 in DNA: TGCGCCAGCACCATAGGGACAGGGGCTAACTCTGGAAACACCATATATTTT. The encoded protein is CASTIGTGANSGNTIYF.

This sequence joins TRBV19 and TRBJ1-1, with D unresolved. CDR3 length equals 15 residues. V gave up 6 bases and J gave up 1 base, with 15 bases separating them. Germline CDR1 and CDR2: LNHDA and SQIVND (reference sequence). CDR3 sequence: CASRRGPGANTEAFF. DNA of the CDR3: TGTGCCAGTAGACGAGGGCCAGGAGCGAACACTGAAGCTTTCTTT.

V usage is TRBV13 and J usage is TRBJ2-1; 8 bases match TRBD2. Germline V gives CDR1 PRHDT, CDR2 FYEKMQ (reference sequence). This CDR3 contains 15 residues. The trim removed 5 bases at V and 5 bases at J, leaving 8 bases unmatched. The CDR3 protein is CASSLSGSGNNEQFF. The CDR3 region has the DNA TGTGCCAGCAGCCTAAGCGGGAGCGGGAACAATGAGCAGTTCTTC.

The chain links TRBV6-2 or TRBV6-3 to TRBJ1-5; D perhaps matches TRBD1 (5 bases). CDR1 is MNHEY and CDR2 is SVGEGT in the germline V gene. This CDR3 region has 15 residues. The V end was cut by 2 bases, the J end by 2 bases, with 10 bases between. Here the CDR3 reads CASSYAGVGNQPQHF. The CDR3 DNA is TGTGCCAGCAGTTACGCGGGGGTTGGCAATCAGCCCCAGCATTTT.

The J gene is TRBJ2-1, the V gene TRBV19; 10 bases are shared with TRBD1. Germline CDR1 LNHDA, CDR2 SQIVND (reference sequence). The CDR3 is 18 amino acids. V gave up 4 bases and J gave up 12 bases; unmatched junction bases: 21. The CDR3 reads CASSRDRGWERREVTQFF. The CDR3 bases are TGTGCCAGTAGTAGGGACAGGGGATGGGAAAGGCGGGAGGTGACGCAGTTCTTC.

Comment on this clone: At one of its ends the junction is not consistent with the germline gene, which may arise from a read error. The chain employs TRBV6-1 and TRBJ2-7; possibly TRBD1 for D (6 bases). Germline V gene sequence: CDR1 MNHNS, CDR2 SASEGT. This CDR3 contains 12 residues. In nucleotides, the CDR3 is TGTGCCAGCAATGAATGGGGGCAAGAGCAGTACTTC. Translation gives CASNEWGQEQYF.

The rearrangement links TRBV28 to TRBJ1-4, with D uncertain. The V gene's germline CDR1 is MDHEN and CDR2 SYDVKM. The CDR3 totals 14 residues. Trimming left V 5 bases short and J 4 bases short, with 11 bases between. Written as DNA, the CDR3 is TGTGCCAGCAGTGCCCGGGAGATTAATGAAAAACTGTTTTTT. Protein product: CASSAREINEKLFF.

V usage is TRBV7-9 and J usage is TRBJ2-2; 7 nucleotides agree with TRBD1. The CDR3 length is 18 residues. With V trimmed by 4 bases and J by 2 bases, 13 bases remained unmatched. Germline CDR1 is SEHNR and CDR2 is FQNEAQ (reference sequence). CDR3 residues: CASSSPQGTDFNTGELFF. In DNA form, the CDR3 reads TGTGCCAGCAGCTCTCCCCAGGGGACAGATTTCAACACCGGGGAGCTGTTTTTT.

This clone appeared once. The CDR3 spells CASSLELAVRTGELFF. The CDR3 DNA reads TGTGCCAGCAGCTTAGAGCTAGCGGTGAGGACCGGGGAGCTGTTTTTT. The chain employs TRBV11-2 and TRBJ2-2, with TRBD2 matching over 7 bases. The germline V gene encodes CDR1 SGHAT and CDR2 FQNNGV. The trim removed 0 bases at V and 5 bases at J, leaving 6 bases unmatched. The CDR3 loop spans 16 amino acids.

The count of this clone is one. The chain links TRBV12-3 or TRBV12-4 to TRBJ1-3; D is uncertain. This CDR3 region has 11 residues. V was clipped by 6 bases and J by 8 bases, with 8 bases between them. The CDR3 loop is CASSRGDTIYF. The CDR3 nucleotides read TGTGCCAGCAGCCGAGGTGACACCATATATTTT.

The chain is built from TRBV18 and TRBJ1-3; 7 bases fit TRBD1. The CDR3 is 14 amino acids. V gave up 6 bases and J gave up 1 base; unmatched junction bases: 3. CDR1 KGHSH and CDR2 LQKENI come from the germline V gene. CDR3 nucleotide sequence: TGTGCCAGCTCTCCGACAGGGTCTGGAAACACCATATATTTT. Amino acids: CASSPTGSGNTIYF.

In nucleotides, the CDR3 is TGTGCCAGCAGCGCGCGACAGGGTGTAGGCTACACCTTC. Its translation: CASSARQGVGYTF. The chain has TRBV9 and TRBJ1-2, with TRBD1 matching 7 bases. Germline V gene sequence: CDR1 SGDLS, CDR2 YYNGEE. CDR3 length equals 13 residues. Unmatched junction bases numbered 7, after V lost 3 bases and J lost 8 bases.

The chain uses TRBV21-1 and TRBJ1-5; the D call of TRBD1 is as the table states it, not checked on the DNA. TRBV21-1 is recorded as a pseudogene. The CDR3 is 14 amino acids. The CDR3 coding sequence is TGTGCCAGCAGCAGACAGGCTCAGGGTCAGCCCCAGCATTTT. Residues: CASSRQAQGQPQHF.

The chain couples TRBV28 to TRBJ2-2, with D possibly being TRBD2 (6 bases). V lost 2 bases and J 3 bases, leaving 7 bases between the germline ends. Germline loops: CDR1 MDHEN, CDR2 SYDVKM. This CDR3 spans 14 amino acids. CDR3 nucleotide sequence: TGTGCCAGCAGTTTAGGAGGGGACACCGGGGAGCTGTTTTTT. This translates into CASSLGGDTGELFF. The complete variable domain, with remaining parts taken from reference TRBV28 and TRBJ2-2, reads DVKVTQSSRYLVKRTGEKVFLECVQDMDHENMFWYRQDPGLGLRLIYFSYDVKMKEKGDIPEGYSVSREKKERFSLILESASTNQTSMYLCASSLGGDTGELFFGEGSRLTVL.

The chain combines TRBV3-1 (or the pseudogene TRBV3-2) with TRBJ2-1, with 10 bases identical to TRBD2. Germline assignment: CDR1 LGHDT and CDR2 YNNKEL (reference sequence). Trimming at V came to 2 bases and at J to 9 bases, leaving 4 bases not matched to a gene. This CDR3 has 14 amino acids. The CDR3 DNA reads TGTGCCAGCAGCCAAAGAGCTAGCGGGGGTGAGCAGTTCTTC. As protein: CASSQRASGGEQFF.

The chain joins TRBV9 to TRBJ2-1, with D perhaps matching TRBD1 (6 bases). This CDR3 spans 15 amino acids. V shed 0 bases and J shed 4 bases, with 11 bases lying between them. CDR1 and CDR2 from the germline V gene are SGDLS and YYNGEE. Here the CDR3 DNA reads TGTGCCAGCAGCGTAGCTGGGACACCTTACAATGAGCAGTTCTTC. Translating it yields CASSVAGTPYNEQFF.

The chain combines TRBV5-1 with TRBJ2-1; TRBD2 aligns across 11 bases. The CDR3 loop spans 17 amino acids. V lost 0 bases to trimming and J lost 4 bases; unmatched junction nucleotides: 6. Germline CDR1 SGHRS, CDR2 YFSETQ. The CDR3: CASSLGLLAGGYNEQFF. The CDR3 DNA is TGCGCCAGCAGCTTGGGCCTCCTAGCGGGGGGATACAATGAGCAGTTCTTC.

This chain links TRBV27 with TRBJ2-2, with 8 bases that match TRBD2. J was trimmed by 3 bases and V by 3 bases; bases with no gene match: 12. In germline, CDR1 is MNHEY, CDR2 SMNVEV (reference sequence). CDR3 length: 18 amino acids. The CDR3 spells CASSFFSVWRGDTGELFF. The CDR3 DNA sequence: TGTGCCAGCAGTTTTTTTTCGGTTTGGCGGGGGGACACCGGGGAGCTGTTTTTT.

The chain combines TRBV7-9 with TRBJ2-7; a weak D match, TRBD1 (6 bases). V shed 5 bases and J shed 3 bases, with 14 bases lying between them. Germline V lookup: CDR1 SEHNR, CDR2 FQNEAQ (reference sequence). This CDR3 has 14 amino acids. The CDR3 sequence: CASSHQDRYYEQYF. CDR3 nucleotide sequence: TGTGCCAGCAGCCACCAGGACAGATACTACGAGCAGTACTTC.

The J gene is TRBJ2-7, the V gene TRBV4-3, with a tentative D call TRBD1 (5 bases). V was shortened by 3 bases and J by 9 bases, with 15 bases between the two germline ends. The CDR3 has 13 residues. Germline-derived CDR1 and CDR2 are LGHNA and YSLEER. The CDR3 region is CASSQETDTWQYF. The CDR3 region has the DNA TGCGCCAGCAGCCAGGAGACAGATACATGGCAGTACTTC.

This CDR3 reads CASSLSTPQETQYF. CDR3 DNA: TGTGCCAGCAGCTTATCAACTCCACAAGAGACCCAGTACTTC. The chain joins TRBV13 to TRBJ2-5; D is unclear. Trimming removed 2 bases at V and 2 bases at J, with 9 bases between. Germline CDR1 is PRHDT and CDR2 is FYEKMQ (reference sequence). This CDR3 is built from 14 residues. The whole variable domain, remainder taken from reference TRBV13 and TRBJ2-5, is AAGVIQSPRHLIKEKRETATLKCYPIPRHDTVYWYQQGPGQDPQFLISFYEKMQSDKGSIPDRFSAQQFSDYHSELNMSSLELGDSALYFCASSLSTPQETQYFGPGTRLLVL.

This clone was observed a few times. The chain recombines TRBV28 with TRBJ1-5; 9 bases line up with TRBD1. In germline, CDR1 is MDHEN, CDR2 SYDVKM. With 9 bases clipped from V and 2 bases from J, the junction kept 11 bases outside the gene matches. This CDR3 has 16 residues. CDR3 loop: CASDAGTGNGNQPQHF. The CDR3 DNA sequence: TGTGCCAGTGATGCTGGGACAGGGAATGGCAATCAGCCCCAGCATTTT.

This chain connects TRBV12-3 or TRBV12-4 to TRBJ2-4, with 7 bases lining up with TRBD2. CDR3 length: 12 amino acids. V was clipped by 8 bases and J by 8 bases; unmatched bases: 6. The CDR3 here is CASAVGGDIQYF. CDR3 in DNA: TGTGCCAGCGCCGTGGGGGGGGACATTCAGTACTTC.

The chain recombines TRBV27 with TRBJ2-4, with a possible D match to TRBD1 (5 bases). There are 13 residues in the CDR3. The germline gives CDR1 MNHEY, CDR2 SMNVEV (reference sequence). Between the trimmed V and J ends, which lost 2 bases and 5 bases, there was a span of 7 bases. CDR3 DNA: TGTGCCAGCAGTTTACAGGGCGAAAACATTCAGTACTTC. It specifies CASSLQGENIQYF.